This T cell receptor beta chain came from a study of post-analysis software for immune sequencing data. Study summary: Progressive-relapsing, secondary progressive and relapsing-remitting multiple sclerosis were among the disease courses included.

The CDR3 contains 17 residues. Every TCR beta cDNA library bore unique molecular identifiers. TCRdb passed the PCR reads through MiXCR, listing each CDR3 protein once. The sample has roughly 800,000 distinct CDR3 sequences; approximately 53% are singletons. Study outcomes and limitations: Same-batch samples co-clustered strongly by F measure. The five TRBV segments detected at higher frequency in patients than in controls included TRBV5-6, TRBV5-1 and TRBV20-1.

This clonotype was found a few times. What it binds is unknown. This TCR came from a girl aged 5-17 years with multiple sclerosis. V gene TRBV12-3 or TRBV12-4 combines with J gene TRBJ2-5, with D hard to call. The DNA end is more similar to TRBJ2-7, so the J call may be wrong. The source material was blood. CDR3 sequence (DNA): TGTGCCAGCAGTTCCTTCGGTGGGGAACGGTTTACCTACGAGCAGTACTTC. Amino acids: CASSSFGGERFTYEQYF.